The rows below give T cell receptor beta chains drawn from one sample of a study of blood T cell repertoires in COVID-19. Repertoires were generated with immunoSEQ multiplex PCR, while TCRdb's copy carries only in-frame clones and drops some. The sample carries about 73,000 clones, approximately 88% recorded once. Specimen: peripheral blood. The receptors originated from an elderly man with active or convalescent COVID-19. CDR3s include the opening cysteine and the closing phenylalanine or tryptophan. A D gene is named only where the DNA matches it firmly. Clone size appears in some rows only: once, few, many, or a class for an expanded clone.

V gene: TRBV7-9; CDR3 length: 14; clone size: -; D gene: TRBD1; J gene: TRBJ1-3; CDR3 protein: CASSNRGSGNTIYF; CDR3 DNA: TGTGCCAGCAGCAACAGGGGGTCCGGAAACACCATATATTTT
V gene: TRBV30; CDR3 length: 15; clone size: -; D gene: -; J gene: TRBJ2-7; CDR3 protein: CAWRGPGQNPYEQYF; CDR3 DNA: TGTGCCTGGAGGGGCCCGGGACAAAACCCCTACGAGCAGTACTTC
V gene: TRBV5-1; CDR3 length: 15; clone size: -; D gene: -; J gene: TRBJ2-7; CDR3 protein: CASSLDAGSSYEQYF; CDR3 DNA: TGCGCCAGCAGCTTGGATGCAGGAAGCTCCTACGAGCAGTACTTC
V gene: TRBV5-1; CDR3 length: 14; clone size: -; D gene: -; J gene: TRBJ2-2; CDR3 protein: CASKRRPNTGELFF; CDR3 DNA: TGCGCCAGTAAGCGACGGCCGAACACCGGGGAGCTGTTTTTT
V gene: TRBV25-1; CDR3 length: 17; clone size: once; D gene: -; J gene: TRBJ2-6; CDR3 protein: CASSDPRTFSGANVLTF; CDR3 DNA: TGTGCCAGCAGTGACCCCCGGACATTCTCTGGGGCCAACGTCCTGACTTTC
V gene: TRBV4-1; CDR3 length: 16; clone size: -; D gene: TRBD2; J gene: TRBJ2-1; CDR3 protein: CASSRETSGSYNEQFF; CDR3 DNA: TGCGCCAGCAGCCGAGAAACTAGCGGCTCCTACAATGAGCAGTTCTTC
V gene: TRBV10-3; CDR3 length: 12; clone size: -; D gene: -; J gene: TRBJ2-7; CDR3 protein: CAISDRAYEQYF; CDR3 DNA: TGTGCCATCAGTGACCGGGCCTACGAGCAGTACTTC
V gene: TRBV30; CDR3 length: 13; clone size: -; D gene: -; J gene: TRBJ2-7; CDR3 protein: CAWSAAGGYEQYF; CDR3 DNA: TGTGCCTGGAGTGCAGCAGGAGGCTACGAGCAGTACTTC
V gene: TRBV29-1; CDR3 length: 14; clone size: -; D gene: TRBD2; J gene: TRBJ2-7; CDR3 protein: CSVGRGLVPYEQYF; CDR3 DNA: TGCAGCGTTGGCCGGGGACTAGTCCCCTACGAGCAGTACTTC
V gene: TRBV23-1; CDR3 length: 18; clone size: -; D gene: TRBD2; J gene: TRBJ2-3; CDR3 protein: CASSQSPPLAGGVGTQYF; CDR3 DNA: TGCGCCAGCAGTCAATCCCCTCCACTAGCGGGGGGAGTTGGTACGCAGTATTTT
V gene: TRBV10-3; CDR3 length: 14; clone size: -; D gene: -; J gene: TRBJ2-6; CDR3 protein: CAISESLGANVLTF; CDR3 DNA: TGTGCCATCAGTGAGTCCTTGGGGGCCAACGTCCTGACTTTC
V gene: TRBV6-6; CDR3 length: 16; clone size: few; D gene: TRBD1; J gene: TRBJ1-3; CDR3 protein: CASSYWTGVGGNTIYF; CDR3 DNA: TGTGCCAGCAGTTACTGGACAGGGGTTGGTGGAAACACCATATATTTT
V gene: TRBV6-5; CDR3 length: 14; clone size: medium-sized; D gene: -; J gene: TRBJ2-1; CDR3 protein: CASSYRGTYNEQFF; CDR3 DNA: TGTGCCAGCAGTTACCGAGGGACCTACAATGAGCAGTTCTTC
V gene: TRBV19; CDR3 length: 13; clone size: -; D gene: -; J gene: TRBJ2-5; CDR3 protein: CASKPRGQETQYF; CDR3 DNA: TGTGCCAGTAAGCCGCGCGGCCAAGAGACCCAGTACTTC
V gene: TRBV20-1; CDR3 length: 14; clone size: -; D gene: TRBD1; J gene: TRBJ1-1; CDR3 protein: CSASYGTGGTEAFF; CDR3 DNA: TGCAGTGCTAGTTACGGGACAGGTGGAACTGAAGCTTTCTTT
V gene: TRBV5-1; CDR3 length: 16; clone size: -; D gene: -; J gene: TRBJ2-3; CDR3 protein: CASSLADRESTDTQYF; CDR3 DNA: TGCGCCAGCAGCTTGGCCGACCGGGAGAGCACAGATACGCAGTATTTT
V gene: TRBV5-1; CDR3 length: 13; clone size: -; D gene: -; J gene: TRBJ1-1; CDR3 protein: CASSLLGVTEAFF; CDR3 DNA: TGCGCCAGCAGCTTGTTAGGGGTCACTGAAGCTTTCTTT
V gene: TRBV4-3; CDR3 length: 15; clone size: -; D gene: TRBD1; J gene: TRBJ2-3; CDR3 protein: CASSPQTGGEDTQYF; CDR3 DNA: TGCGCCAGCAGCCCCCAGACAGGGGGCGAAGATACGCAGTATTTT
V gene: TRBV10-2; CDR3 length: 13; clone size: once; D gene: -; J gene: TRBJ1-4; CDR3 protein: CASSGAGAEKLFF; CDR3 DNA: TGCGCCAGCAGTGGAGCAGGGGCAGAAAAACTGTTTTTT
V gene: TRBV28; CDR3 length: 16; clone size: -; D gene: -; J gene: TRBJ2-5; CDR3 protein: CASSSTGVSLGETQYF; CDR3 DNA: TGTGCCAGCAGTTCAACGGGGGTCTCCTTGGGGGAGACCCAGTACTTC
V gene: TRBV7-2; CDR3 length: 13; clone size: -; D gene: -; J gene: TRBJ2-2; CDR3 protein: CASSRSSAGELFF; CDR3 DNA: TGTGCCAGCAGCCGAAGTAGTGCCGGGGAGCTGTTTTTT
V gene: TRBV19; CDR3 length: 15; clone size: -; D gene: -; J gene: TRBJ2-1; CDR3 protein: CASSQEGPSGNEQFF; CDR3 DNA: TGTGCCAGTAGCCAGGAGGGCCCATCGGGCAATGAGCAGTTCTTC
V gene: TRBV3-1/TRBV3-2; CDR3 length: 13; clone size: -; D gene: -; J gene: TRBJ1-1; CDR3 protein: CASSQGARTEAFF; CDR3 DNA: TGTGCCAGCAGCCAAGGAGCTAGGACTGAAGCTTTCTTT
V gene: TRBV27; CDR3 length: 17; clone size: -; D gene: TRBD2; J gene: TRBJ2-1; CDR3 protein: CASSPYLGTSGRYEQFF; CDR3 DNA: TGTGCCAGCAGTCCCTATCTAGGGACTAGCGGGAGATATGAGCAGTTCTTC
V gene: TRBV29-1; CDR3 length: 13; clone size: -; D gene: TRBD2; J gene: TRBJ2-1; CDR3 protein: CSVGLAGYNEQFF; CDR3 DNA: TGCAGCGTTGGACTAGCGGGGTACAATGAGCAGTTCTTC
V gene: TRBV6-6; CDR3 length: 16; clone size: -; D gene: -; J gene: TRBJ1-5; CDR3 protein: CASSLAGGAGNQPQHF; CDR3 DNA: TGTGCCAGCTCTCTGGCGGGGGGCGCAGGCAATCAGCCCCAGCATTTT
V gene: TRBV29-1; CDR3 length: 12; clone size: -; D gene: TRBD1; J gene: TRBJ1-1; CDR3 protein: CSSGQGNTEAFF; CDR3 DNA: TGCAGCTCCGGACAGGGAAACACTGAAGCTTTCTTT
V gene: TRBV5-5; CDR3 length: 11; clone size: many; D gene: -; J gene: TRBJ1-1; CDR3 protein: CASSREGEAFF; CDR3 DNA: TGTGCCAGCAGCAGGGAGGGTGAAGCTTTCTTT
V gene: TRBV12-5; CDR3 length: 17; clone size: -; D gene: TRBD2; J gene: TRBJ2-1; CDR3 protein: CASGLASGGAFYNEQFF; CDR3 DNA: TGTGCTAGTGGTTTGGCTAGCGGGGGGGCCTTCTACAATGAGCAGTTCTTC
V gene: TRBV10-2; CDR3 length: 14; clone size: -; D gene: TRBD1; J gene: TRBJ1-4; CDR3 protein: CASARQGPNEKLFF; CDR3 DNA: TGCGCCAGCGCTCGACAGGGACCGAATGAAAAACTGTTTTTT
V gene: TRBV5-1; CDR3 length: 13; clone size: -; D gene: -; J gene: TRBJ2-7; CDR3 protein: CASSLRGGYEQYF; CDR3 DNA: TGCGCCAGCAGCTTGAGAGGGGGCTACGAGCAGTACTTC
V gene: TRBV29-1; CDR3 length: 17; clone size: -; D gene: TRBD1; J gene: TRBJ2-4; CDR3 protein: CSVQIPGQGAGSDIQYF; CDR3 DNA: TGCAGCGTTCAAATCCCGGGACAGGGGGCTGGTTCTGACATTCAGTACTTC
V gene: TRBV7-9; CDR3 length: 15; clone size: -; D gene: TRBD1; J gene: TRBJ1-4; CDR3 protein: CASSLPAGGGEKLFF; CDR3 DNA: TGTGCCAGCAGCCTTCCTGCAGGGGGAGGTGAAAAACTGTTTTTT
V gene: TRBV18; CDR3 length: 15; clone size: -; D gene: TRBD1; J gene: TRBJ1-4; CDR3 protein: CASSPQQGAGEKLFF; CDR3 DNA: TGTGCCAGCTCACCACAGCAGGGGGCAGGTGAAAAACTGTTTTTT
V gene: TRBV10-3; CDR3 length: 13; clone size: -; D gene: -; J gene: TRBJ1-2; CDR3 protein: CAISEEENYGYTF; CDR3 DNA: TGTGCCATCAGTGAGGAGGAGAACTATGGCTACACCTTC
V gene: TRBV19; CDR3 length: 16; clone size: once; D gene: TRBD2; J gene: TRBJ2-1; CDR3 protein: CASSAGLAGGPGEQFF; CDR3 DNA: TGTGCCAGTAGTGCCGGACTAGCGGGGGGGCCGGGTGAGCAGTTCTTC
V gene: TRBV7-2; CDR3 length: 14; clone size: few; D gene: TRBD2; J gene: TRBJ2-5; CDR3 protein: CASSLGSGGETQYF; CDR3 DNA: TGTGCCAGCAGCTTAGGAAGCGGGGGCGAGACCCAGTACTTC
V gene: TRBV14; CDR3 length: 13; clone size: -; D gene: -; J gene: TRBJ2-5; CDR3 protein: CASSQSPRETQYF; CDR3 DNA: TGTGCCAGCAGCCAAAGCCCCCGGGAGACCCAGTACTTC
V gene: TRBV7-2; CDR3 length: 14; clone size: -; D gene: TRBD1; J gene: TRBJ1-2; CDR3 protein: CASSLRTGNYGYTF; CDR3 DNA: TGTGCCAGCAGCCTAAGGACAGGGAACTATGGCTACACCTTC
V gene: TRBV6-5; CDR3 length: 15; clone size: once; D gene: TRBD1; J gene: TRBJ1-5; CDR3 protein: CASGKDRGGNQPQHF; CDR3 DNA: TGTGCCAGCGGGAAGGACAGGGGTGGAAATCAGCCCCAGCATTTT
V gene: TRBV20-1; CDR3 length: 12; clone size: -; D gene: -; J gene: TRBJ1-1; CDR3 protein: CSASPSNTEAFF; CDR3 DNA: TGCAGTGCTAGTCCATCAAACACTGAAGCTTTCTTT
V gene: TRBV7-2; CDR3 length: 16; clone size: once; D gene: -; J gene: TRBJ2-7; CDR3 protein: CASSLASAPTTYEQYF; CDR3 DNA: TGTGCCAGCAGCTTAGCCTCAGCGCCAACCACCTACGAGCAGTACTTC
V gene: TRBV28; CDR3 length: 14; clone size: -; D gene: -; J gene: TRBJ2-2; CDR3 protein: CASSSPTRSGELFF; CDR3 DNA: TGTGCCAGCAGTTCTCCGACTAGAAGCGGGGAGCTGTTTTTT
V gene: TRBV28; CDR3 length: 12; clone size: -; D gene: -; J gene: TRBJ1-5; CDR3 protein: CASRQGGQPQHF; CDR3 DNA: TGTGCCAGCAGGCAGGGAGGGCAGCCCCAGCATTTT
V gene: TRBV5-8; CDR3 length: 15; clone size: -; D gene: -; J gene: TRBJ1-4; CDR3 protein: CASSQEGLGGEKLFF; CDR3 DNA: TGTGCCAGCAGCCAGGAGGGCCTGGGTGGTGAAAAACTGTTTTTT
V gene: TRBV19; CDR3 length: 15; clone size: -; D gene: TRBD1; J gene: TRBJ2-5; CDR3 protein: CASSIGGQVLETQYF; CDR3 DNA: TGTGCCAGTAGTATAGGGGGACAGGTACTGGAGACCCAGTACTTC
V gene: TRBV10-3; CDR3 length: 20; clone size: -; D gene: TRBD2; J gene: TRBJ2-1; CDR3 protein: CAISETTGTSGRGVRNEQFF; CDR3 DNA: TGTGCCATCAGTGAGACAACCGGGACTAGCGGGAGGGGCGTTCGGAATGAGCAGTTCTTC
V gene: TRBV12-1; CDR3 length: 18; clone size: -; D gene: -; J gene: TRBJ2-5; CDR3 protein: CASTPPGLAGNHHGTQYF; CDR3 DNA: TGTGCCAGCACCCCCCCGGGACTAGCGGGAAACCATCATGGAACCCAGTACTTC
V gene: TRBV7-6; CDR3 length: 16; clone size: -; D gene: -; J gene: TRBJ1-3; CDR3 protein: CASTLSRDKTGNTIYF; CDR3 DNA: TGTGCCAGCACTCTGTCCCGGGATAAGACTGGAAACACCATATATTTT
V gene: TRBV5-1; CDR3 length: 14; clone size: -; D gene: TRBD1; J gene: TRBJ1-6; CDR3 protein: CASSEGTGNSPLHF; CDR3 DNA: TGCGCCAGCAGCGAGGGGACAGGGAATTCACCCCTCCACTTT
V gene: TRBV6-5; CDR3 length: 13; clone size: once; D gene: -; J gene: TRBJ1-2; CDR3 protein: CASSIAGNYGYTF; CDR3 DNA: TGTGCCAGCAGCATCGCAGGGAACTATGGCTACACCTTC
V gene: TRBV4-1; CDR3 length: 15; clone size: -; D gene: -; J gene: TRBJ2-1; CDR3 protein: CASSQIKDNIHEQFF; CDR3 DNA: TGCGCCAGCAGCCAAATTAAAGACAATATACATGAGCAGTTCTTC
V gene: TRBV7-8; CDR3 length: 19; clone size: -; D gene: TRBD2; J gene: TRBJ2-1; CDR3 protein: CASSPSGTSGSVVGNEQFF; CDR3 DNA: TGTGCCAGCAGCCCGTCCGGGACTAGCGGGAGTGTAGTTGGCAATGAGCAGTTCTTC